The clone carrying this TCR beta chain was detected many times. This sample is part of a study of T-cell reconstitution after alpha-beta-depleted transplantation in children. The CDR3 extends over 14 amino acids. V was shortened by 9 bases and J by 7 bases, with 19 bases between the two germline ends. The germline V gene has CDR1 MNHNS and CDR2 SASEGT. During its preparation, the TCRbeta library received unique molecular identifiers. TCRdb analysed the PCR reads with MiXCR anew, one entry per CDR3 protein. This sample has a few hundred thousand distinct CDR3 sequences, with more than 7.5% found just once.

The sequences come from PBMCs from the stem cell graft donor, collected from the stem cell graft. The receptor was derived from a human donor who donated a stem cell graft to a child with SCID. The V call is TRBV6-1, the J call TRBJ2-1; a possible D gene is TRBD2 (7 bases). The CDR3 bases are TGTGCCAGTCACCCGGGGGGCCTTGGGAATGAGCAGTTCTTC. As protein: CASHPGGLGNEQFF.